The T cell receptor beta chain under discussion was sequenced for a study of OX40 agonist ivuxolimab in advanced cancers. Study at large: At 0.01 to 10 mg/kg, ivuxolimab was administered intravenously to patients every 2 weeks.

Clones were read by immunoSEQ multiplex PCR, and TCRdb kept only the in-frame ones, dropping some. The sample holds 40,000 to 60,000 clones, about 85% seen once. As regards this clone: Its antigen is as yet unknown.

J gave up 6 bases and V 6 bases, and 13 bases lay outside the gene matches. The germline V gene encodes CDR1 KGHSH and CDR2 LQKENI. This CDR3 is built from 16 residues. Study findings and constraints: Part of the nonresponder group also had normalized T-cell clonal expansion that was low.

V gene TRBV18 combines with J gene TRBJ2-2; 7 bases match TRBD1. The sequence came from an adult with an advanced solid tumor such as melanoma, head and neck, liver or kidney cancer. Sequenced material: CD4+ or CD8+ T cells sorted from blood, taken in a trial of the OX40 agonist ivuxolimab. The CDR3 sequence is CASSLDRELVAGELFF. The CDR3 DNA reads TGTGCCAGCTCCCTCGACAGGGAACTAGTGGCCGGGGAGCTGTTTTTT.